The T cell receptor beta chain under discussion was sequenced for a study of cytomegalovirus exposure and HLA in healthy donors. About this clone: Antigen unknown.

General study results and limits: Later work associated fewer than 20,000 TCR beta sequences with HLA alleles at 0.05 false discovery rate.

Recording of this donor's CMV serostatus was not done. The primer mix had 60 Vbeta and 13 Jbeta primers. Clones were sequenced by immunoSEQ multiplex PCR, and TCRdb holds only the in-frame ones, with some missing. The data show 80,000 to 95,000 clones, with 60% to 65% seen just once and about 2.3% held by the top ten. V lost 4 bases to trimming and J lost 7 bases; unmatched junction nucleotides: 9. This CDR3 is 14 amino acids long. Germline lookup yields CDR1 SGHDT and CDR2 YYEEEE. This chain joins TRBV5-6 and TRBJ2-7, with TRBD1 matching over 9 bases. The TCR originated in a human donor in good health. Source material: PBMCs. The DNA of the CDR3 is TGTGCCAGCAGCCCGGGGACAGGGTTGAGGGAGCAGTACTTC. This sequence encodes CASSPGTGLREQYF.